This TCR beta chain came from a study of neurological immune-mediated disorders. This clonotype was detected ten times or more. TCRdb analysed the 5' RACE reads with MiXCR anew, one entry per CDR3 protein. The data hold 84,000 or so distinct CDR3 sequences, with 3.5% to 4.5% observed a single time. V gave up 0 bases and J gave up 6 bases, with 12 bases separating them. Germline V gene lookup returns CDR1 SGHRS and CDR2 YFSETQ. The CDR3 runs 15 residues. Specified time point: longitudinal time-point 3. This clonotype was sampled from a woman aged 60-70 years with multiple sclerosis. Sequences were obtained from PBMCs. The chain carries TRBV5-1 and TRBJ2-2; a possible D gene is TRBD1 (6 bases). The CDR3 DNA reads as TGCGCCAGCAGCTTGGACCCCAGGGGCGCCGGGGAGCTGTTTTTT. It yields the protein CASSLDPRGAGELFF. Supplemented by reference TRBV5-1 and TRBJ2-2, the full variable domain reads KAGVTQTPRYLIKTRGQQVTLSCSPISGHRSVSWYQQTPGQGLQFLFEYFSETQRNKGNFPGRFSGRQFSNSRSEMNVSTLELGDSALYLCASSLDPRGAGELFFGEGSRLTVL.